This TCR beta chain appears in the sequencing data of a study of cytomegalovirus exposure and HLA in healthy donors. Comment on this clone: The antigen remains unidentified.

The CDR3 totals 16 residues. CDR1 is MGHRA, CDR2 YSYEKL, per germline. With V trimmed by 1 base and J by 1 base, 6 bases remained unmatched. The PCR employed 60 Vbeta primers together with 13 Jbeta primers. Authors' analysis steps: Later analysis identified roughly 84 million unique TCR beta chains, around 10 million shared. Measured with immunoSEQ multiplex PCR; TCRdb has only the in-frame clones, and not every one. V, J and clone size were drawn from that table, and D and trimming were deduced from the DNA. Of tens of thousands of clones in the sample, about four fifths are singletons; the top ten hold roughly 14%. Whole-study results and caveats: Presence/absence analysis assumed near-uniform sequencing depth across donors.

What was sequenced was PBMCs. The clonotype originates from a woman aged 40 to 50 in good health and CMV-seropositive. The chain recombines TRBV4-1 with TRBJ2-5; 7 bases map to TRBD2. Here the CDR3 reads CASSQGLSGTQETQYF. The CDR3 nucleotides are TGCGCCAGCAGCCAAGGTTTGAGCGGGACCCAAGAGACCCAGTACTTC.